The 29 T cell receptor beta chains presented below share a single source sample, sequenced in a study of Tregs in tolerant kidney transplant recipients. This table comes from immunoSEQ multiplex PCR, and its TCRdb copy is limited to in-frame clones, with some not included. The repertoire table contains approximately 31,000 clones. The sequences come from CD8+ T cells from blood, collected before the transplant. The receptor set was obtained from a human donor who received a combined kidney and bone marrow transplant.

Worth noting for this clone: The read ends 3 residues early relative to the CDR3; the germline J gene fills the gap. The rearrangement joins TRBV6-1 to TRBJ1-5; no reliable D call. This CDR3 has 15 residues. V lost 4 bases to trimming and J lost 1 base, with 11 bases between them. Germline V gene lookup returns CDR1 MNHNS and CDR2 SASEGT. The chain's CDR3 is CASSALAGSNQPQHF. Partial CDR3 DNA: TGTGCCAGCAGTGCCCTTGCGGGAAGCAATCAGCCC.

Concerning this clone itself: The missing CDR3 end, 3 residues past where the read stops, is filled in from the germline J gene. V and J are TRBV23-1 and TRBJ1-5; the D is unclear. TRBV23-1 is placed among ORFs of uncertain function. The CDR3 extends over 16 amino acids. Trimming pared 1 base from V and 1 base from J, leaving 11 bases between. The CDR3 reads CASSQYVNRSNQPQHF. The sequenced CDR3 bases are TGCGCCAGCAGTCAATATGTGAATCGGAGCAATCAGCCC.

To note about this clone: The CDR3 end falls 3 residues outside the read, so it is completed with the germline J gene. This sequence joins TRBV19 and TRBJ1-6; D is unresolved. V was cut by 7 bases and J by 4 bases, with 14 bases left in between. Germline CDR1 reads LNHDA; CDR2 reads SQIVND (reference sequence). The CDR3 has 15 residues. CDR3 bases read: TGTGCCAGTACCCCAAGGACTCTATATAATTCACCC. Translating gives CASTPRTLYNSP. In full, the CDR3 reads CASTPRTLYNSPLHF.

Comments on this clone: The read comes to an end 3 residues before the CDR3 does, leaving the germline J gene to fill in the end. The V and J genes are TRBV18 and TRBJ2-1; 7 bases line up with TRBD1. Germline lookup yields CDR1 KGHSH and CDR2 LQKENI. With V trimmed by 5 bases and J by 2 bases, 9 bases remained unmatched. The CDR3 loop spans 16 amino acids. The sequenced CDR3 bases are TGTGCCAGCTCATCCACAGGGGTGAGACCCTACAATGAG. It translates to CASSSTGVRPYNE. The entire CDR3 is CASSSTGVRPYNEQFF.

Notes on this clone: The missing CDR3 end, 3 residues past where the read stops, is filled in from the germline J gene. The chain carries TRBV6-9 and TRBJ2-1; 8 bases are shared with TRBD1. Germline V gene data show CDR1 as MNHGY and CDR2 as SVAAGI. After removal of 2 bases from V and 4 bases from J, the junction contained 22 bases not matched to a gene. The CDR3 has 21 amino acids. Incomplete CDR3 DNA: TGTGCCAGCAGTTATCTCGACGGACAGGGTTCGGTCCTTAGCCTATACAATGAG. Translating it yields CASSYLDGQGSVLSLYNE. The whole CDR3 is CASSYLDGQGSVLSLYNEQFF.

Comment on this clone: The read is 3 residues too short to cover the CDR3 end, so that end is filled in from the germline J gene. J is TRBJ2-1 and V is TRBV19, with 10 positions matching TRBD2. There are 16 residues in the CDR3. The trim removed 5 bases at V and 6 bases at J, leaving 10 bases unmatched. Looked up from germline, CDR1 is LNHDA and CDR2 is SQIVND (reference sequence). CDR3 residues: CASSAEPGLAFNEQFF. Incomplete CDR3 DNA: TGTGCCAGTAGTGCAGAACCGGGACTAGCGTTCAATGAG. Full variable domain (outside the CDR3, taken from reference TRBV19 and TRBJ2-1): DGGITQSPKYLFRKEGQNVTLSCEQNLNHDAMYWYRQDPGQGLRLIYYSQIVNDFQKGDIAEGYSVSREKKESFPLTVTSAQKNPTAFYLCASSAEPGLAFNEQFFGPGTRLTVL.

Notes on this clone: Sequencing ends 3 residues short of the CDR3 end; the germline J gene provides the rest. This chain links TRBV6-2 or TRBV6-3 with TRBJ2-1, with D possibly being TRBD2 (5 bases). This CDR3 has 13 residues. CDR1 is MNHEY and CDR2 is SVGEGT in the germline V gene. Trimming took off 7 bases at V and 9 bases at J, with 16 bases between the two ends. The CDR3 bases that were read are TGTGCCAGCACCGAGCCTCCCCGGGGTGAG. Its translation: CASTEPPRGE. The CDR3, in full, reads CASTEPPRGEQFF.

With respect to this clone: The CDR3 is cut off 3 residues early in the read; its end comes from the germline J gene. This sample includes further DNA sequences coding for the same CDR3. The chain combines TRBV11-2 with TRBJ2-7; 8 bases line up with TRBD1. V gave up 3 bases and J gave up 2 bases; unmatched junction bases: 3. This CDR3 contains 14 residues. The germline gives CDR1 SGHAT, CDR2 FQNNGV. Incomplete CDR3 DNA: TGTGCCAGCAGCTTCGGGACAGGACCCTACGAG. Its translation: CASSFGTGPYE. The entire CDR3 protein is CASSFGTGPYEQYF.

Comment on this clone: The read stops 3 residues short of the end of the CDR3; the missing end is completed from the germline J gene. This rearrangement joins TRBV19 to TRBJ1-1; D is undetermined. The V gene lost 8 bases and the J gene lost 2 bases, with 9 bases spanning the gap. This CDR3 has 12 residues. Germline loops: CDR1 LNHDA, CDR2 SQIVND (reference sequence). Partial CDR3 DNA: TGTGCCAGTCACGGGGATAACACTGAA. As protein: CASHGDNTE. The whole CDR3 region reads CASHGDNTEAFF.

On this clone: The CDR3 end is not reached by the read, which stops 3 residues before it; the germline J gene fills it in. The V gene is TRBV6-2 or TRBV6-3, the J gene TRBJ2-1, with 10 bases that match TRBD2. CDR1 is MNHEY and CDR2 is SVGEGT in the germline V gene. CDR3 length: 16 amino acids. Trimming at V came to 5 bases and at J to 8 bases, leaving 12 bases not matched to a gene. The CDR3 reads CASSLGLAGASYEQFF. The CDR3 bases that were read are TGTGCCAGCAGTCTCGGCCTAGCGGGAGCTAGCTATGAG.

A word on this clone: The read terminates 3 residues before the CDR3 end, so the remaining end is supplied by the germline J gene. This chain uses TRBV13 with TRBJ1-3, with 7 bases matching TRBD1. CDR1 is PRHDT, CDR2 FYEKMQ, per germline (reference sequence). The CDR3 spans 14 residues. J was trimmed by 5 bases and V by 3 bases; bases with no gene match: 4. The CDR3 region is CASSFPGGRNTIYF. The sequenced part of the CDR3 DNA is TGTGCCAGCAGCTTTCCAGGGGGGAGAAACACC.

The covered CDR3 bases are TGTGCCAGTTTGACGGGGGTCTACGAG. Translating gives CASLTGVYE. The complete CDR3 protein is CASLTGVYEQYF. The rearrangement uses TRBV2 and TRBJ2-7; the D gene is possibly TRBD2 (6 bases). The CDR3 end lies 3 residues beyond the end of the read and is filled in from the germline J gene. The CDR3 loop spans 12 amino acids. The germline V gene has CDR1 SNHLY and CDR2 FYNNEI. The V end was cut by 9 bases, the J end by 3 bases, with 12 bases between.

Comment on this clone: Sequencing ends 3 residues short of the CDR3 end; the germline J gene provides the rest. The chain joins TRBV7-7 to TRBJ2-1; D might be TRBD1 (5 bases). The CDR3 spans 15 residues. V lost 1 base and J 6 bases, leaving 13 bases between the germline ends. Germline CDR1 is SSHAT and CDR2 is FNYEAQ (reference sequence). The chain's CDR3 is CASSLGAGRGNEQFF. The CDR3 DNA, read in part, is TGTGCCAGCAGCTTAGGGGCAGGAAGGGGCAATGAG.

Of note for this clone: Sequencing ends 3 residues short of the CDR3 end; the germline J gene provides the rest. V gene TRBV19 combines with J gene TRBJ2-5, with 7 bases fitting TRBD1. V gave up 3 bases and J gave up 5 bases; unmatched junction bases: 6. The CDR3 has 14 amino acids. The germline V gene has CDR1 LNHDA and CDR2 SQIVND (reference sequence). CDR3: CASSMIGRGETQYF. The sequenced part of the CDR3 DNA is TGTGCCAGTAGTATGATAGGCAGGGGGGAGACC. Looking up the rest from reference TRBV19 and TRBJ2-5 gives the full variable domain: DGGITQSPKYLFRKEGQNVTLSCEQNLNHDAMYWYRQDPGQGLRLIYYSQIVNDFQKGDIAEGYSVSREKKESFPLTVTSAQKNPTAFYLCASSMIGRGETQYFGPGTRLLVL.

Remarks on this clone: The read comes to an end 3 residues before the CDR3 does, leaving the germline J gene to fill in the end. The chain links TRBV11-2 to TRBJ1-1, with D tentatively TRBD1 (6 bases). Trimming stripped 3 bases from V and 1 base from J, with 9 bases between. This CDR3 contains 14 residues. The germline V gene encodes CDR1 SGHAT and CDR2 FQNNGV. The part of the CDR3 DNA that was read is TGTGCCAGCAGCTTTACAGGGACGAACACTGAA. The encoded protein is CASSFTGTNTE. The whole CDR3 is CASSFTGTNTEAFF. Full variable domain (remainder filled in from reference TRBV11-2 and TRBJ1-1): EAGVAQSPRYKIIEKRQSVAFWCNPISGHATLYWYQQILGQGPKLLIQFQNNGVVDDSQLPKDRFSAERLKGVDSTLKIQPAKLEDSAVYLCASSFTGTNTEAFFGQGTRLTVV.

Of note for this clone: The sequence runs out 3 residues before the end of the CDR3; the remainder is reconstructed from the germline J gene. V is TRBV29-1 and J is TRBJ2-2; 9 bases are a match to TRBD2. J was trimmed by 1 base and V by 6 bases; bases with no gene match: 15. The germline CDR1 and CDR2 sequences are SQVTM and ANQGSEA. CDR3 length: 18 amino acids. The CDR3 is CSVPLEAGGMVNTGELFF. CDR3 DNA, as far as it was read: TGCAGCGTCCCTTTAGAAGCGGGAGGTATGGTGAACACCGGGGAG.

As for this clone: Read data end 3 residues before the CDR3 end; the end is taken from the germline J gene. This rearrangement joins TRBV7-2 to TRBJ2-1, with 12 bases matching TRBD2. Looked up from germline, CDR1 is SGHTA and CDR2 is FQGNSA. The V gene end was trimmed by 0 bases and the J gene end by 5 bases; junction bases not matched to a gene: 5. CDR3 length: 17 residues. The CDR3 protein is CASSLAPSGGDHNEQFF. The CDR3 bases that were read are TGTGCCAGCAGCTTAGCGCCTAGCGGGGGGGACCACAATGAG.

The CDR3 sequence is CASSPGQIYGYTF. The DNA read from the CDR3 is TGTGCCAGCAGCCCGGGACAGATCTATGGC. V gene TRBV5-6 combines with J gene TRBJ1-2, with 7 bases identical to TRBD1. Sequencing ends 3 residues short of the CDR3 end; the germline J gene provides the rest. Germline-derived CDR1 and CDR2 are SGHDT and YYEEEE. CDR3 length: 13 amino acids. Germline trimming cut 4 bases from V and 4 bases from J; bases unmatched to any gene: 4.

On this clone: The missing CDR3 end, 3 residues past where the read stops, is filled in from the germline J gene. The chain employs TRBV19 and TRBJ2-3; 9 bases match TRBD2. This CDR3 comprises 17 residues. From germline, CDR1 is LNHDA and CDR2 SQIVND (reference sequence). J gave up 0 bases and V 1 base, and 5 bases lay outside the gene matches. Partial CDR3 DNA: TGTGCCAGTAGTATAGGACTAGCGGTCTCTAGCACAGATACG. Protein: CASSIGLAVSSTDT. Given in full, the CDR3 is CASSIGLAVSSTDTQYF.

A word on this clone: Read data end 3 residues before the CDR3 end; the end is taken from the germline J gene. The chain couples TRBV19 to TRBJ2-7; TRBD1 is a possible D gene (6 bases). V lost 3 bases and J 6 bases, leaving 12 bases between the germline ends. Germline V gene data show CDR1 as LNHDA and CDR2 as SQIVND (reference sequence). The CDR3 runs to 13 residues. The covered CDR3 bases are TGTGCCAGTAGTATGACAGGTTCGCTCGAG. It is translated as CASSMTGSLE. The whole CDR3 reads CASSMTGSLEQYF.

Comment on this clone: The read gets to within 3 residues of the CDR3 end, and the germline J gene fills in the rest. At the DNA level, this CDR3 is encoded by other sequences in the same sample as well. V and J are TRBV19 and TRBJ2-3; the D gene is possibly TRBD1 (6 bases). Trimming shortened V by 4 bases and J by 0 bases, and 14 bases separated the two germline ends. Looked up from germline, CDR1 is LNHDA and CDR2 is SQIVND (reference sequence). CDR3 length: 16 residues. CDR3 bases read: TGTGCCAGTAGTAGAAGGTGGACAGCTAGCACAGATACG. It codes for CASSRRWTASTDT. The CDR3 in its entirety is CASSRRWTASTDTQYF.

Points on this clone: The missing CDR3 end, 3 residues past where the read stops, is filled in from the germline J gene. This chain connects TRBV10-3 to TRBJ2-3; TRBD2 agrees at 12 bases. The V and J ends lost 6 bases and 0 bases, in that order; junction bases with no gene match: 7. Germline V gene data show CDR1 as ENHRY and CDR2 as SYGVKD. The CDR3 has 17 residues. The CDR3: CAIRPTSGSSSTDTQYF. Incomplete CDR3 DNA: TGTGCCATCAGGCCGACTAGCGGGAGCTCTAGCACAGATACG.

Incomplete CDR3 DNA: TGCAGCGCCGTACAGGGGGTGGTCACTGAA. Protein product: CSAVQGVVTE. The CDR3 reads in full as CSAVQGVVTEAFF. This chain connects TRBV29-1 to TRBJ1-1; 8 bases line up with TRBD1. The read is 3 residues too short to cover the CDR3 end, so that end is filled in from the germline J gene. CDR3 length: 13 amino acids. Germline loops: CDR1 SQVTM, CDR2 ANQGSEA. V gave up 7 bases and J gave up 4 bases; unmatched junction bases: 8.

For this clone: The CDR3 extends 3 residues past the end of the read, so its final part is completed from the germline J gene. The chain is built from TRBV13 and TRBJ2-7; 10 bases agree with TRBD2. The CDR3 has 17 amino acids. The V gene's germline CDR1 is PRHDT and CDR2 FYEKMQ (reference sequence). J gave up 0 bases and V 5 bases, and 10 bases lay outside the gene matches. The CDR3 spells CASSPGLAEGSSYEQYF. CDR3 DNA, as far as it was read: TGTGCCAGCAGCCCCGGACTAGCGGAGGGGAGCTCCTACGAG.

Details on this clone: The CDR3 end is not reached by the read, which stops 3 residues before it; the germline J gene fills it in. The chain has TRBV7-9 and TRBJ2-5; D is unclear. V dropped 1 base and J dropped 1 base, with 7 bases sitting between them. This CDR3 spans 14 amino acids. Germline V gives CDR1 SEHNR, CDR2 FQNEAQ (reference sequence). This chain's CDR3 is CASSLEVSQETQYF. The sequenced CDR3 bases are TGTGCCAGCAGCTTAGAAGTCAGCCAAGAGACC.

Points on this clone: The DNA ends 3 residues before the CDR3 does, and the rest of the CDR3 is filled in from the germline J gene. V is TRBV7-8 and J is TRBJ2-2; D is undetermined. Trimming shortened V by 6 bases and J by 4 bases, and 9 bases separated the two germline ends. The CDR3 is made up of 13 amino acids. CDR1 and CDR2 from the germline V gene are SGHVS and FQNEAQ. The sequenced part of the CDR3 DNA is TGTGCCAGCAGTCCCCTCTCCACCGGGGAG. Translated, it gives CASSPLSTGE. In full, the CDR3 is CASSPLSTGELFF. Supplemented by reference TRBV7-8 and TRBJ2-2, the full variable domain reads GAGVSQSPRYKVAKRGQDVALRCDPISGHVSLFWYQQALGQGPEFLTYFQNEAQLDKSGLPSDRFFAERPEGSVSTLKIQRTQQEDSAVYLCASSPLSTGELFFGEGSRLTVL.

On this clone itself: The sequenced fragment ends 3 residues before the CDR3 boundary, so the rest is inferred from the germline J gene. V is TRBV20-1 and J is TRBJ2-2, with 12 bases aligning to TRBD2. Germline lookup yields CDR1 DFQATT and CDR2 SNEGSKA (reference sequence). This CDR3 contains 15 residues. The V gene end was trimmed by 5 bases and the J gene end by 5 bases; junction bases not matched to a gene: 6. The covered CDR3 bases are TGCAGTGCTGGTCGACTAGCGGGAGTTACCGGGGAG. As protein: CSAGRLAGVTGE. The full-length CDR3 reads as CSAGRLAGVTGELFF.

As for this clone: The CDR3 end falls 3 residues outside the read, so it is completed with the germline J gene. The chain joins TRBV18 to TRBJ2-5; D remains unclear. V dropped 0 bases and J dropped 5 bases, with 10 bases sitting between them. The germline V gene has CDR1 KGHSH and CDR2 LQKENI. CDR3 length: 14 residues. CDR3 sequence reads: CASSPPRKVETQYF. The part of the CDR3 DNA that was read is TGTGCCAGCTCACCACCCAGAAAGGTTGAGACC.

As regards this clone: The read is 3 residues too short to cover the CDR3 end, so that end is filled in from the germline J gene. The rearrangement links TRBV7-7 to TRBJ2-7; a weak D match, TRBD2 (7 bases). Germline V lookup: CDR1 SSHAT, CDR2 FNYEAQ (reference sequence). The CDR3 sequence is 13 residues long. Trimming pared 5 bases from V and 5 bases from J, leaving 13 bases between. The chain's CDR3 is CASSRGGANEQYF. The DNA read from the CDR3 is TGTGCCAGCAGCAGGGGGGGGGCAAACGAG.